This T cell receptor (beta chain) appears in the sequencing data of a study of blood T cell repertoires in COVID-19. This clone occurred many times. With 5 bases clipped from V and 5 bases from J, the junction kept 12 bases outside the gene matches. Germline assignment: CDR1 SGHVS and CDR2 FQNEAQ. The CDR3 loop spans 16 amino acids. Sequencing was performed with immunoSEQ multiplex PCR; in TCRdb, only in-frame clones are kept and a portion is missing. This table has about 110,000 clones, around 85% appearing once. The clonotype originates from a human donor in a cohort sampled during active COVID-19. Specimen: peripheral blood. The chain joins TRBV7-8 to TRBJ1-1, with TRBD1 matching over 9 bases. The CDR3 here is CASSLTGQGLRTEAFF. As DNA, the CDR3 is TGTGCCAGCAGCCTAACGGGACAGGGTTTGAGGACTGAAGCTTTCTTT.